The clone carrying this TCR beta chain was counted only a few times. The entry originates in a study of blood T cell repertoires in COVID-19. Overall study: Samples came from the United States, Italy and Spain, spanning acute and convalescent COVID-19.

The study assigned cohorts using participant-reported clinical history. As handled by the study authors: Using reference gene primer amplification, nucleated cell counts were estimated. The assay was immunoSEQ multiplex PCR, and TCRdb's table has in-frame clones only and misses some. For V, J and clone size, that table is used; D and trimming come from the DNA. In the table there are under 200,000 clones, over 75% of which are singletons. V lost 0 bases, J lost 7 bases, and 12 bases lay in between. This CDR3 is built from 14 residues. Per the germline V gene, CDR1 is SGHNT and CDR2 is YYREEE (reference sequence).

This chain uses TRBV5-4 with TRBJ2-3; D is possibly TRBD2 (6 bases). The sequencing sample was made of PBMCs or T cells enriched from blood (not recorded which). The origin of this receptor is a middle-aged woman with acute COVID-19. The CDR3: CASSLDTGGNTQYF. The CDR3 DNA reads TGTGCCAGCAGCTTGGATACCGGAGGGAATACGCAGTATTTT.